This is a list of T cell receptor beta chains from one sample in a study of early T cells in non-severe SARS-CoV-2 infection. One entry per CDR3 protein, called by TCRdb with MiXCR from the 5' RACE reads. Of about 56,000 distinct CDR3 sequences listed, 10% to 13% are singletons. Sequencing was performed on whole blood. Receptors originate from an adult who was a healthcare worker with PCR-confirmed SARS-CoV-2 infection or an uninfected control (not recorded which). CDR3s include the opening cysteine and the closing phenylalanine or tryptophan. Fields, in order: V gene, J gene, CDR3 length, CDR3 protein.

>TRBV7-2|TRBJ2-2|14
CASSLRRDTGELFF
>TRBV3-1|TRBJ1-4|13
CASSQDPGEKLFF
>TRBV9|TRBJ2-3|14
CASSDDRGPDTQYF
>TRBV7-2|TRBJ2-1|15
CASSSSSGPSNEQFF
>TRBV7-7|TRBJ2-5|11
CASGGQETQYF
>TRBV5-1|TRBJ2-5|15
CASSLQGTSEETQYF
>TRBV9|TRBJ2-1|15
CASSGSGSAYNEQFF
>TRBV7-9|TRBJ1-1|18
CASSSDGRGRWVNTEAFF
>TRBV3-1|TRBJ2-2|15
CASRRLAGGTGELFF
>TRBV20-1|TRBJ2-3|13
CSAIPGRADTQYF
>TRBV5-4|TRBJ2-1|15
CASSSGTGGYNEQFF
>TRBV9|TRBJ2-3|14
CASKSGLTTDTQYF
>TRBV28|TRBJ2-1|16
CASSLPSEEAYNEQFF
>TRBV18|TRBJ2-4|14
CASSPPGDRDIQYF
>TRBV20-1|TRBJ1-5|12
CSATGGGQPQHF
>TRBV5-4|TRBJ1-2|16
CASAEKGNRLNYGYTF
>TRBV9|TRBJ2-5|16
CASSPTGLAETETQYF
>TRBV5-1|TRBJ2-1|16
CASSVGLSFLLSEQFF
>TRBV7-2|TRBJ1-1|14
CASSLGLGGTEAFF
>TRBV6-6|TRBJ1-2|17
CASIPVGTGERSYGYTF
>TRBV13|TRBJ2-3|15
CASSLVTTSPDTQYF
>TRBV19|TRBJ2-7|16
CASSLLRTGGRHEQYF
>TRBV5-1|TRBJ2-5|13
CASSKEGTETQYF
>TRBV27|TRBJ2-1|16
CASSEPTGETYNEQFF
>TRBV11-3|TRBJ2-1|16
CASSLASLAGGNEQFF
>TRBV29-1|TRBJ2-3|13
CSVKLSGGETQYF
>TRBV7-9|TRBJ2-3|11
CASTHTDTQYF
>TRBV14|TRBJ2-3|17
CASSQEIGIISGDTQYF
>TRBV20-1|TRBJ1-4|15
CSAREPGGAERKLFF
>TRBV20-1|TRBJ2-4|14
CSAQHRLAKNIQYF
>TRBV11-2|TRBJ2-2|14
CASSLERNTGELFF
>TRBV12-3/TRBV12-4|TRBJ2-1|12
CASSLVYNEQFF
>TRBV3-1|TRBJ1-5|18
CASSQGSGTGAGNQPQHF